This TCR beta chain was obtained from a study of blood T cell repertoires in COVID-19. Study context: The origin of the acute and convalescent COVID-19 samples was the United States, Italy and Spain. From T cells, B-cell-depleted T cells, or PBMCs came the material, which was cDNA or gDNA.

The CDR3 length is 17 residues. Germline trimming cut 5 bases from V and 2 bases from J; bases unmatched to any gene: 6. Germline assignment: CDR1 SGHNT and CDR2 YYREEE (reference sequence). Per the authors' pipeline: Estimated nucleated cell counts came from reference gene primer amplification. The data were produced by immunoSEQ multiplex PCR, yet TCRdb's version contains in-frame clones alone and is incomplete. V and J calls and clone size follow that table, whereas D and trimming were derived from the DNA. Here the sample spans 300,000 to 400,000 clones, about 90% being singletons. A Seattle source enrolled patients during active infection and followed them longitudinally.

V usage is TRBV5-4 and J usage is TRBJ2-5; 16 bases map to TRBD2. Sequenced material: peripheral blood. The TCR originated in a woman aged 45-65 years with COVID-19, enrolled during active disease. The CDR3 DNA reads TGTGCCAGCAGTCTGGGACTAGCGGGAGGGGGTCAAGAGACCCAGTACTTC. It specifies CASSLGLAGGGQETQYF.